The T cell receptor beta chain under discussion was sequenced for a study of early T cells in non-severe SARS-CoV-2 infection. General study findings and limits: Anti-spike CD8 specificities were favored by VDJdb matching, whose results missed private and CD4 specificities.

Many counts were recorded for this clonotype. Its antigen is undetermined. The CDR3 sequence is 16 residues long. Germline lookup yields CDR1 DFQATT and CDR2 SNEGSKA (reference sequence). V lost 0 bases and J lost 3; bases outside the gene matches: 3. Tagging with unique molecular identifiers was applied to individual cDNA molecules. MiXCR, run by TCRdb on the 5' RACE reads, gives a single entry per CDR3 protein. The repertoire holds approximately 35,000 distinct CDR3 sequences, roughly 7.1% seen once, with around 13% in the top ten. The chain links TRBV20-1 to TRBJ2-3; TRBD2 matches at 13 bases. This sequence originates from an adult who was a healthcare worker with PCR-confirmed SARS-CoV-2 infection or an uninfected control (not recorded which). Source: whole blood, taken at baseline. The DNA for the CDR3 is TGCAGTGCTAGAGAGCGGACTAGCGGGAGAACAGATACGCAGTATTTT. It yields the protein CSARERTSGRTDTQYF.